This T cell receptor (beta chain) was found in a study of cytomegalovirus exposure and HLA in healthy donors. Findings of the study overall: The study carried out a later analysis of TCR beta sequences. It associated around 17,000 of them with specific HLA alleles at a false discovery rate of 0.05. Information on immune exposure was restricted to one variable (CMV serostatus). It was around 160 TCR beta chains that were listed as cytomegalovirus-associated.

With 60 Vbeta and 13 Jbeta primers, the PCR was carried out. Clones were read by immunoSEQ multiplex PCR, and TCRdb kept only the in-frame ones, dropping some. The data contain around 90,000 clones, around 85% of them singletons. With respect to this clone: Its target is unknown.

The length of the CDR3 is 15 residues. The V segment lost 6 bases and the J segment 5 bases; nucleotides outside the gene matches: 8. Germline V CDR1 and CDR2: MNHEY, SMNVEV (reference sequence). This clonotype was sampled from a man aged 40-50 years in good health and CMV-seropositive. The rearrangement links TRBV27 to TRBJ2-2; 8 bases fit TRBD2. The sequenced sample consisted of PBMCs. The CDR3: CASRSSGSVTGELFF. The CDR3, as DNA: TGTGCCAGCAGGTCCAGCGGGAGTGTTACCGGGGAGCTGTTTTTT.